This TCR beta chain was observed in a study of blood T cell repertoires in COVID-19. About the research overall: T cells, B-cell-depleted T cells, or PBMCs provided the cDNA or gDNA that served as material.

The germline gives CDR1 MDHEN, CDR2 SYDVKM. The CDR3 consists of 13 residues. The V end was cut by 6 bases, the J end by 2 bases, with 10 bases between. Methods used by the authors: Amplifying reference gene primers gave estimates of nucleated cell counts. Assay: immunoSEQ multiplex PCR; the TCRdb copy retains only in-frame clones and omits some. That table supplies the V and J calls and clone size; D and trimming were determined from the DNA. The data hold about 230,000 clones, with 80% to 90% observed a single time. J is TRBJ1-1 and V is TRBV28; no definite D call. Sequences were obtained from peripheral blood. This sequence was found in a man in his forties with active or convalescent COVID-19. The CDR3 region is CASSPLLNTEAFF. For the CDR3, the DNA is TGTGCCAGCAGCCCGCTACTCAACACTGAAGCTTTCTTT.